The rows below give T cell receptor beta chains drawn from one sample of a study of glioma-infiltrating T cells after dendritic cell vaccination. Clones were read by immunoSEQ multiplex PCR, and TCRdb kept only the in-frame ones, dropping some. The table lists approximately 92,000 clones, less than 90% of them singletons. The sequencing used blood, collected after dendritic cell vaccination. These receptors all stem from a human donor with glioblastoma. CDR3s include the opening cysteine and the closing phenylalanine or tryptophan. D genes are given only for firm matches. Size is stated for part of the rows, as once, few or many counts, or as a class when the clone is expanded.

clone size	J gene	D gene	V gene	CDR3 protein	CDR3 DNA
.	TRBJ2-7	TRBD1	TRBV10-1	CASSPTGNPYEQYF	TGCGCCAGCAGTCCGACAGGGAACCCCTACGAGCAGTACTTC
.	TRBJ1-5	TRBD1	TRBV4-1	CASSQGTGGVLGQPQHF	TGCGCCAGCAGCCAAGGGACAGGGGGCGTCCTTGGTCAGCCCCAGCATTTT
.	TRBJ1-5	TRBD1	TRBV6-4	CATPPGQGSRPQHF	TGTGCCACTCCCCCGGGACAGGGCTCGCGGCCCCAGCATTTT
.	TRBJ2-3	.	TRBV27	CASSYGAWADTQYF	TGTGCCAGCAGTTATGGGGCCTGGGCAGATACGCAGTATTTT
once	TRBJ2-5	TRBD1	TRBV25-1	CASSPPGTGGETQYF	TGTGCCAGCAGTCCCCCAGGGACAGGTGGGGAGACCCAGTACTTC
few	TRBJ1-1	.	TRBV20-1	CSGLTGFEAFF	TGCAGTGGCCTAACAGGTTTCGAAGCTTTCTTT
.	TRBJ1-6	.	TRBV21-1	CASSKSGTGYCPLHF	TGTGCCAGCAGCAAAAGTGGGACAGGGTATTGTCCCCTCCACTTT
.	TRBJ2-3	TRBD2	TRBV10-1	CASSELLAGVPDTQYF	TGCGCCAGCAGTGAGTTGCTAGCGGGGGTTCCAGATACGCAGTATTTT
.	TRBJ1-3	TRBD1	TRBV4-1	CASSPTGVGAGNTIYF	TGCGCCAGCAGCCCGACAGGGGTTGGAGCTGGAAACACCATATATTTT
.	TRBJ1-1	.	TRBV5-6	CASSPGLGAHRGEAFF	TGTGCCAGCAGCCCCGGGTTGGGGGCGCATCGTGGTGAAGCTTTCTTT
.	TRBJ1-1	.	TRBV11-3	CASSLMGGTEAFF	TGTGCCAGCAGCTTAATGGGGGGCACTGAAGCTTTCTTT
.	TRBJ1-2	.	TRBV5-1	CASSFGGPVGYGYTF	TGCGCCAGCAGCTTTGGAGGCCCGGTTGGCTATGGCTACACCTTC
.	TRBJ2-7	.	TRBV5-6	CASSLPGNEQYF	TGTGCCAGCAGCTTGCCCGGGAACGAGCAGTACTTC
many	TRBJ1-1	TRBD1	TRBV5-4	CASKRGGTGGMNTEAFF	TGTGCCAGCAAAAGAGGAGGGACAGGGGGCATGAACACTGAAGCTTTCTTT
.	TRBJ1-1	.	TRBV29-1	CSANVQGNTEAFF	TGCAGCGCTAACGTACAGGGGAACACTGAAGCTTTCTTT
.	TRBJ2-3	TRBD1	TRBV4-2	CASRRGRGSTDTQYF	TGTGCCAGCAGAAGGGGGCGCGGAAGCACAGATACGCAGTATTTT
.	TRBJ2-7	.	TRBV5-8	CASSPRGGGAYEQYF	TGTGCCAGCAGCCCACGAGGGGGGGGAGCCTACGAGCAGTACTTC
.	TRBJ2-3	TRBD2	TRBV7-3	CASSWGGRHTDTQYF	TGTGCCAGCAGCTGGGGGGGACGGCACACAGATACGCAGTATTTT
.	TRBJ2-7	.	TRBV27	CASSLKAGPYEQYF	TGTGCCAGCAGTTTAAAGGCAGGGCCCTACGAGCAGTACTTC
.	TRBJ1-5	.	TRBV28	CASSLDRSLNQPQHF	TGTGCCAGCAGTTTAGACAGGTCCTTGAATCAGCCCCAGCATTTT
once	TRBJ2-2	TRBD2	TRBV5-1	CASSPLGAGGGANTGELFF	TGCGCCAGCAGCCCCCTCGGGGCGGGCGGGGGGGCGAACACCGGGGAGCTGTTTTTT
.	TRBJ2-7	TRBD2	TRBV27	CASSLSGRGEQYF	TGTGCCAGCAGTCTTAGCGGGAGGGGGGAGCAGTACTTC
.	TRBJ2-3	TRBD2	TRBV4-1	CASSQVTSGGSTQYF	TGCGCCAGCAGCCAAGTAACTAGCGGGGGGTCTACGCAGTATTTT
.	TRBJ2-7	.	TRBV18	CATALGTNYEQYF	TGTGCCACCGCGTTGGGCACGAACTACGAGCAGTACTTC
.	TRBJ1-2	TRBD1	TRBV19	CASSMGSGGFGYTF	TGTGCCAGTAGTATGGGCTCAGGGGGCTTTGGCTACACCTTC
.	TRBJ1-5	.	TRBV6-5	CASSYGGGGNQPQHF	TGTGCCAGCAGTTATGGGGGAGGGGGCAATCAGCCCCAGCATTTT
.	TRBJ1-2	TRBD1	TRBV2	CASRTGGSNGYTF	TGTGCCAGCCGGACAGGGGGCTCAAATGGCTACACCTTC
.	TRBJ2-1	TRBD2	TRBV5-1	CASSFSGGALNEQFF	TGCGCCAGCAGCTTTAGCGGGGGGGCCCTAAATGAGCAGTTCTTC
.	TRBJ1-5	TRBD1	TRBV6-5	CASSPLGTGNQPQHF	TGTGCCAGCAGCCCCTTGGGGACAGGGAATCAGCCCCAGCATTTT
.	TRBJ1-1	TRBD1	TRBV10-1	CASSSDRMNTEAFF	TGCGCCAGCAGTTCGGACAGGATGAACACTGAAGCTTTCTTT
few	TRBJ2-1	TRBD2	TRBV7-3	CASSLRLAGNNEQFF	TGTGCCAGCAGCTTACGGCTAGCGGGGAACAATGAGCAGTTCTTC
.	TRBJ2-2	.	TRBV28	CASGLTMTGTGELFF	TGTGCCAGCGGTTTAACGATGACAGGCACCGGGGAGCTGTTTTTT
.	TRBJ2-7	.	TRBV28	CASTPGWGVAEQYF	TGTGCCAGCACCCCTGGTTGGGGGGTGGCCGAGCAGTACTTC
.	TRBJ2-3	TRBD2	TRBV6-4	CASSVLAGVSTDTQYF	TGTGCCAGCAGTGTCTTAGCGGGGGTGAGCACAGATACGCAGTATTTT
.	TRBJ1-3	TRBD1	TRBV6-1	CASSLDRDSGNTIYF	TGTGCCAGCAGCTTGGACAGGGACTCTGGAAACACCATATATTTT
.	TRBJ2-4	.	TRBV14	CASSQGQALAKNIQYF	TGTGCCAGCAGCCAAGGGCAGGCACTAGCCAAAAACATTCAGTACTTC
once	TRBJ2-1	.	TRBV7-9	CASSLAVQDNEQFF	TGTGCCAGCAGCTTAGCGGTACAGGACAATGAGCAGTTCTTC
.	TRBJ2-5	.	TRBV9	CASSVAGGTSGETQYF	TGTGCCAGCAGCGTAGCTGGGGGGACCTCAGGAGAGACCCAGTACTTC
.	TRBJ1-1	.	TRBV7-9	CASTGQRTEAFF	TGTGCCAGCACTGGACAGAGGACTGAAGCTTTCTTT
.	TRBJ2-6	.	TRBV29-1	CSVEGGQAGANVLTF	TGCAGCGTTGAAGGAGGGCAGGCTGGGGCCAACGTCCTGACTTTC
.	TRBJ1-1	TRBD1	TRBV11-2	CASRRAGGSTEAFF	TGTGCCAGCAGGAGAGCAGGGGGGAGCACTGAAGCTTTCTTT